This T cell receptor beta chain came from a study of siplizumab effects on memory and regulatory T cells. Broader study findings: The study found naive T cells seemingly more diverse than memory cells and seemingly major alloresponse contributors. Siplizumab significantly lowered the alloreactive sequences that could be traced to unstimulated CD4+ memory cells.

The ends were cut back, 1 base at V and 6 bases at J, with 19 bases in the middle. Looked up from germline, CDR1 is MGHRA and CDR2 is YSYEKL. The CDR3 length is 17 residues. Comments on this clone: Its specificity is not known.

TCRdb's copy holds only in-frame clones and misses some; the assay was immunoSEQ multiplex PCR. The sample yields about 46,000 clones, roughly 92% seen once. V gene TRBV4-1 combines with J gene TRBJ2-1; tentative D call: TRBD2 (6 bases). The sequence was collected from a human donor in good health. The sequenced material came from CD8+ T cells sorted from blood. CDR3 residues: CASSQVLGRDGFNEQFF. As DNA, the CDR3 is TGCGCCAGCAGCCAAGTCCTCGGGCGGGACGGATTCAATGAGCAGTTCTTC.